Listed below are T cell receptor beta chains from one sample, sequenced in a study of identical twins. In TCRdb, the 5' RACE reads were re-called with MiXCR into one record per CDR3 protein. Among about 1.7 million distinct CDR3 sequences listed, 25% to 35% were seen once. The sample was cord blood. The receptors were sampled from a newborn girl in good health. CDR3s include the opening cysteine and the closing phenylalanine or tryptophan. Fields, in order: CDR3 protein, CDR3 DNA, V gene, J gene, D gene, clone size. D genes are given only for firm matches. Only part of the rows carry a size: once, few, many, or a class if the clone is expanded.

CAGQDRRNTEAFF	TGTGCCGGACAGGACAGACGAAACACTGAAGCTTTCTTT	TRBV2	TRBJ1-1	TRBD1	few
CSAGLALAKNIQYF	TGCAGTGCTGGACTAGCCTTAGCCAAAAACATTCAGTACTTC	TRBV20-1	TRBJ2-4	TRBD2	.
CSARDWSNTEAFF	TGCAGTGCTAGAGACTGGTCGAACACTGAAGCTTTCTTT	TRBV20-1	TRBJ1-1	.	once
CASTGDTPDTEAFF	TGTGCCAGCACCGGGGACACTCCCGACACTGAAGCTTTCTTT	TRBV6-5	TRBJ1-1	.	.
CASSGTSNEKLFF	TGTGCCAGCAGTGGCACCTCTAATGAAAAACTGTTTTTT	TRBV25-1	TRBJ1-4	.	few
CRGSAGDYEQFF	TGCAGGGGGAGTGCAGGGGACTACGAGCAGTTCTTC	TRBV20-1	TRBJ2-1	.	.
CASSFLAWEQYF	TGTGCCAGCAGCTTTTTAGCGTGGGAGCAGTACTTC	TRBV7-2	TRBJ2-7	.	few
CASSQELGTGAFNEQFF	TGTGCCAGCAGCCAAGAGCTAGGGACAGGGGCCTTCAATGAGCAGTTCTTC	TRBV14	TRBJ2-1	TRBD1	.
CASSLDYNNYGYTF	TGTGCCAGCAGCTTGGATTATAATAACTATGGCTACACCTTC	TRBV5-4	TRBJ1-2	.	few
CASSVFLTGDEQFF	TGTGCCAGCAGCGTCTTCCTTACAGGGGATGAGCAGTTCTTC	TRBV9	TRBJ2-1	TRBD1	.
CASRNSLNTEAFF	TGTGCCAGCAGGAATTCATTGAACACTGAAGCTTTCTTT	TRBV2	TRBJ1-1	.	.
CASSEQGRFSNQPQHF	TGTGCCAGCAGTGAACAGGGGCGGTTCAGCAATCAGCCCCAGCATTTT	TRBV6-1	TRBJ1-5	.	.
CASSLSSRITYEQYF	TGTGCCAGCAGTTTATCATCCAGGATTACCTACGAGCAGTACTTC	TRBV28	TRBJ2-7	.	.
CASSPHRVGDEKLFF	TGTGCCAGCAGTCCCCACAGGGTTGGGGATGAAAAACTGTTTTTT	TRBV27	TRBJ1-4	.	.
CASSEGALGTEAFF	TGTGCCAGCAGCGAGGGGGCACTGGGCACTGAAGCTTTCTTT	TRBV2	TRBJ1-1	TRBD1	.
CASRSSGGHTDTQYF	TGCGCCAGCAGATCTAGCGGGGGACACACAGATACGCAGTATTTT	TRBV5-1	TRBJ2-3	TRBD2	.
CASRKPTSTGNTEAFF	TGTGCCAGCAGGAAACCGACATCCACGGGGAACACTGAAGCTTTCTTT	TRBV6-5	TRBJ1-1	.	.
CASSSGQGASGANVLTF	TGTGCCAGTTCCTCCGGACAGGGGGCTTCTGGGGCCAACGTCCTGACTTTC	TRBV19	TRBJ2-6	TRBD1	once
CASSSRQEGEKLFF	TGTGCCAGCAGCTCCCGACAGGAGGGGGAAAAACTGTTTTTT	TRBV7-6	TRBJ1-4	.	.
CASSFGPASPLHF	TGTGCCAGCAGTTTTGGACCTGCTTCACCCCTCCACTTT	TRBV27	TRBJ1-6	.	few
CASSLAGIQETQYF	TGCGCCAGCAGCCTCGCTGGGATCCAAGAGACCCAGTACTTC	TRBV5-1	TRBJ2-5	.	many
CAISLYGGDTDTQYF	TGTGCCATCAGTCTGTATGGGGGGGACACAGATACGCAGTATTTT	TRBV10-3	TRBJ2-3	TRBD2	few
CASSLRSGVQETQYF	TGTGCCAGCAGCTTGCGTAGCGGGGTTCAAGAGACCCAGTACTTC	TRBV5-6	TRBJ2-5	TRBD2	.
CASSPRTTSGGYEQYF	TGTGCCAGCAGCCCTCGGACGACTAGCGGGGGATACGAGCAGTACTTC	TRBV7-8	TRBJ2-7	TRBD2	.
CATRGIGYNEQFF	TGTGCCACCAGGGGGATTGGCTACAATGAGCAGTTCTTC	TRBV24-1	TRBJ2-1	.	many
CASSLYGLGETQYF	TGTGCCAGCAGCTTATACGGGTTAGGGGAGACCCAGTACTTC	TRBV7-2	TRBJ2-5	.	.
CASSLDAGANVLTF	TGTGCCAGCAGCTTAGACGCTGGGGCCAACGTCCTGACTTTC	TRBV11-2	TRBJ2-6	.	many
CSVVGGSEAFF	TGCAGCGTAGTAGGAGGGTCTGAAGCTTTCTTT	TRBV29-1	TRBJ1-1	.	.
CASSPGTGTECGYTF	TGTGCCAGCAGCCCTGGCACCGGGACAGAATGTGGCTACACCTTC	TRBV6-1	TRBJ1-2	TRBD1	.
CASSQGGTGGPYEQYF	TGCGCCAGCAGCCAAGGAGGCACGGGAGGGCCCTACGAGCAGTACTTC	TRBV4-1	TRBJ2-7	TRBD2	.
CASSERGGQGQPQHF	TGTGCCAGCAGTGAACGCGGGGGCCAGGGTCAGCCCCAGCATTTT	TRBV12-3/TRBV12-4	TRBJ1-5	.	.
CSAPTETFTDTQYF	TGCAGTGCCCCGACGGAGACCTTCACAGATACGCAGTATTTT	TRBV20-1	TRBJ2-3	.	few
CARGEGRDNEQYF	TGTGCCAGAGGGGAGGGGCGGGACAATGAGCAGTACTTC	TRBV6-5	TRBJ2-7	.	.
CASSGEGGDTQYF	TGTGCCAGCAGTGGGGAGGGCGGAGATACGCAGTATTTT	TRBV6-1	TRBJ2-3	TRBD2	.
CASSLSGDHNEQFF	TGTGCCAGCAGCTTGTCCGGGGACCACAATGAGCAGTTCTTC	TRBV5-5	TRBJ2-1	.	few
CASSLMGPHNEQFF	TGTGCCAGCAGTTTAATGGGCCCTCACAATGAGCAGTTCTTC	TRBV27	TRBJ2-1	.	.
CASSLSGGAIEQYF	TGTGCCAGCAGTTTATCCGGGGGCGCGATTGAGCAGTACTTC	TRBV27	TRBJ2-7	.	.
CASSWSGTPSTGTQYF	TGTGCCAGCAGTTGGAGCGGGACACCAAGCACAGGTACGCAGTATTTT	TRBV28	TRBJ2-3	.	.
CASSSTAGAAPLGEAFF	TGTGCCAGCAGCTCCACCGCAGGGGCCGCCCCACTAGGTGAAGCTTTCTTT	TRBV9	TRBJ1-1	.	many
CSAPTSGSWDEQYF	TGCAGTGCTCCTACTAGCGGGAGTTGGGACGAGCAGTACTTC	TRBV20-1	TRBJ2-7	TRBD2	few
CASSLRYRAYEQYF	TGTGCCAGCAGCTTAAGGTACCGGGCCTACGAGCAGTACTTC	TRBV7-2	TRBJ2-7	.	few
CASSQTRGRDTQYF	TGTGCCAGCAGCCAAACCAGGGGGAGGGATACGCAGTATTTT	TRBV14	TRBJ2-3	.	once
CASNSGTGAYEQYF	TGTGCCAGCAACTCCGGGACTGGAGCCTACGAGCAGTACTTC	TRBV12-3/TRBV12-4	TRBJ2-7	.	many
CASSPPGQPSEQYF	TGTGCCAGCAGTCCCCCCGGACAGCCTTCCGAGCAGTACTTC	TRBV28	TRBJ2-7	.	.
CSATSGRSNWFF	TGCAGTGCGACTAGCGGGAGAAGTAATTGGTTCTTC	TRBV20-1	TRBJ2-1	TRBD2	.
CASSQPSKGVGYTF	TGTGCCAGCAGCCAACCCTCGAAGGGTGTCGGCTACACCTTC	TRBV3-1	TRBJ1-2	.	.
CASSLGGGEAKNIQYF	TGTGCCAGCAGTTTAGGGGGCGGGGAGGCCAAAAACATTCAGTACTTC	TRBV12-3/TRBV12-4	TRBJ2-4	.	many
CSARAGLDTEAFF	TGCAGTGCAAGGGCAGGTTTAGACACTGAAGCTTTCTTT	TRBV20-1	TRBJ1-1	.	few
CASSLGGALGTQYF	TGCGCCAGCAGCTTGGGAGGGGCCCTCGGTACGCAGTATTTT	TRBV5-1	TRBJ2-3	.	.